Shown below are 25 T cell receptor beta chains from a single sample sequenced in a study of cytomegalovirus exposure and HLA in healthy donors. 60 Vbeta and 13 Jbeta primers were used in PCR. Generated by immunoSEQ multiplex PCR, the TCRdb table keeps only in-frame clones and is missing some. The table has over 200,000 clones, 77% seen once. Material for sequencing was PBMCs. These receptors came from a woman between 55 and 75 years old in good health and CMV-seropositive.

This clone was found a few times. J is TRBJ1-1 and V is TRBV20-1; D is uncertain. Germline assignment: CDR1 DFQATT and CDR2 SNEGSKA (reference sequence). This CDR3 spans 10 amino acids. The germline V and J ends were trimmed by 3 bases and 7 bases, with 6 bases remaining between them. The chain's CDR3 is CSASSLEAFF. The CDR3 region has the DNA TGCAGTGCTAGTTCTCTTGAAGCTTTCTTT.

J is TRBJ2-3 and V is TRBV5-1; D is possibly TRBD2 (5 bases). The germline V and J ends were trimmed by 0 bases and 1 base, with 12 bases remaining between them. This CDR3 has 16 amino acids. Germline V gene data show CDR1 as SGHRS and CDR2 as YFSETQ. The CDR3 here is CASSLADPGGTDTQYF. The CDR3 bases are TGCGCCAGCAGCTTGGCGGACCCCGGGGGCACAGATACGCAGTATTTT.

This chain links TRBV10-3 with TRBJ1-1; weak D call: TRBD1 (6 bases). This CDR3 comprises 16 residues. The V gene's germline CDR1 is ENHRY and CDR2 SYGVKD. Deletions cut 3 bases from V and 1 base from J, with 15 bases between. DNA of the CDR3: TGTGCCATCAGTGATCGTCAGGGGCCGACGAACACTGAAGCTTTCTTT. It specifies CAISDRQGPTNTEAFF.

This chain connects TRBV6-1 to TRBJ1-2; TRBD1 aligns across 7 bases. Germline CDR1 is MNHNS and CDR2 is SASEGT. V gave up 7 bases and J gave up 2 bases; unmatched junction bases: 4. CDR3 length: 13 amino acids. The CDR3 bases are TGTGCCAGCACTATGACAGGGAACTATGGCTACACCTTC. It specifies CASTMTGNYGYTF.

This rearrangement joins TRBV30 to TRBJ2-7; D might be TRBD2 (6 bases). This CDR3 region has 14 residues. Germline assignment: CDR1 GTSNPN and CDR2 SVGIG (reference sequence). V lost 4 bases, J lost 7 bases, and 20 bases lay in between. The CDR3 DNA reads as TGTGCCTGGAAGGATTCAGGGCCCCGGGAGGAGCAGTACTTC. It is translated as CAWKDSGPREEQYF.

V and J are TRBV6-5 and TRBJ1-2, with unresolved D. CDR3 size: 12 residues. Trimming stripped 6 bases from V and 3 bases from J, with 8 bases between. Germline V lookup: CDR1 MNHEY, CDR2 SVGAGI. In DNA form, the CDR3 reads TGTGCCAGCAGCTATAATGACTATGGCTACACCTTC. It is translated as CASSYNDYGYTF.

The rearrangement links TRBV4-1 to TRBJ1-4; TRBD1 agrees at 10 bases. V shed 0 bases, J shed 7 bases, and the junction held 5 bases outside the gene matches. This CDR3 comprises 16 residues. Germline V lookup: CDR1 MGHRA, CDR2 YSYEKL. CDR3 residues: CASSQDVGQGFEKLFF. CDR3 coding DNA: TGCGCCAGCAGCCAAGATGTGGGACAGGGGTTTGAAAAACTGTTTTTT.

This clone turned up a few times. The sample has other DNA sequences that encode this CDR3 too. The chain carries TRBV2 and TRBJ2-3, with 13 positions matching TRBD2. This CDR3 has 14 residues. V lost 8 bases to trimming and J lost 3 bases; unmatched junction nucleotides: 2. Germline lookup yields CDR1 SNHLY and CDR2 FYNNEI. CDR3 sequence: CASGLAGVTDTQYF. In DNA form, the CDR3 reads TGTGCCAGCGGACTAGCGGGGGTTACAGATACGCAGTATTTT.

The V and J genes are TRBV5-4 and TRBJ2-4, with a weak D call TRBD1 (5 bases). CDR3 length: 14 amino acids. With 2 bases removed from V and 4 bases from J, the gap between germline ends came to 10 bases. The germline V gene encodes CDR1 SGHNT and CDR2 YYREEE (reference sequence). In DNA, the CDR3 is TGTGCCAGCAGCTTTCAGGGCGGAAAAAACATTCAGTACTTC. As protein: CASSFQGGKNIQYF.

The chain combines TRBV18 with TRBJ2-7; the D gene is possibly TRBD2 (6 bases). Germline V gene data show CDR1 as KGHSH and CDR2 as LQKENI. V was trimmed by 4 bases and J by 8 bases, leaving 12 bases between them. This CDR3 is built from 12 residues. In nucleotides, the CDR3 is TGTGCCAGCTCACTAAATCGGGGGAAGCAGTACTTC. Its translation is CASSLNRGKQYF. Together with reference TRBV18 and TRBJ2-7, the CDR3 gives the full variable domain: NAGVMQNPRHLVRRRGQEARLRCSPMKGHSHVYWYRQLPEEGLKFMVYLQKENIIDESGMPKERFSAEFPKEGPSILRIQQVVRGDSAAYFCASSLNRGKQYFGPGTRLTVT.

J is TRBJ2-1 and V is TRBV10-3; TRBD2 matches 9 bases. Trimming removed 0 bases from V and 6 bases from J; junction bases left unmatched: 6. The V gene's germline CDR1 is ENHRY and CDR2 SYGVKD. This CDR3 is built from 16 residues. This chain's CDR3 is CAISESWREGSNEQFF. CDR3 bases: TGTGCCATCAGTGAGTCGTGGCGGGAGGGGTCCAATGAGCAGTTCTTC.

The J gene is TRBJ1-1, the V gene TRBV29-1; 9 bases line up with TRBD1. This CDR3 has 17 residues. With 1 base clipped from V and 0 bases from J, the junction kept 9 bases outside the gene matches. The germline V gene has CDR1 SQVTM and CDR2 ANQGSEA. Here the CDR3 reads CSVEGGTGTPMNTEAFF. As DNA, the CDR3 is TGCAGCGTTGAAGGCGGGACAGGGACTCCGATGAACACTGAAGCTTTCTTT.

The V and J genes are TRBV7-3 and TRBJ2-3; D is possibly TRBD2 (6 bases). The CDR3 has 13 amino acids. CDR1 is SGHTA and CDR2 is FQGTGA in the germline V gene. Trimming removed 5 bases at V and 4 bases at J, with 10 bases between. The CDR3 DNA is TGTGCCAGCAGCCCGCGGGGTTCAGATACGCAGTATTTT. Translation gives CASSPRGSDTQYF.

To note about this clone: The junction departs from germline at one end; a sequencing error may be responsible. The chain links TRBV4-2 to TRBJ2-7; tentative D call: TRBD1 (6 bases). Germline values: CDR1 LGHNA, CDR2 YNFKEQ. This CDR3 comprises 17 residues. The CDR3 protein is CANSQETGTPSNYEQYF. In DNA form, the CDR3 reads TGTGCCAACAGCCAAGAGACGGGGACACCATCAAATTACGAGCAGTACTTC.

The chain links TRBV27 to TRBJ1-2; unclear D gene. The ends were cut back, 3 bases at V and 4 bases at J, with 9 bases in the middle. This CDR3 has 13 residues. Germline V CDR1 and CDR2: MNHEY, SMNVEV (reference sequence). The CDR3 nucleotides read TGTGCCAGCAGTTTTCCCCGAGGCTATGGCTACACCTTC. Translated, it gives CASSFPRGYGYTF.

V gene TRBV4-1 combines with J gene TRBJ2-5, with TRBD2 matching 10 bases. The J call may not be correct, given that the DNA end is closer to TRBJ2-7. The CDR3 covers 18 residues. The germline gives CDR1 MGHRA, CDR2 YSYEKL. CDR3 in DNA: TGCGCCAGCAGCCAACAAACGGCCGGGACTAGCGTTAACTACGAGCAGTACTTC. This translates into CASSQQTAGTSVNYEQYF.

The CDR3 protein is CASSLGGQPGDQPQHF. The CDR3 nucleotides are TGTGCCAGCAGCTTGGGGGGACAACCCGGGGATCAGCCCCAGCATTTT. This sequence joins TRBV5-6 and TRBJ1-5; possible D gene TRBD1, 6 bases. The CDR3 sequence is 16 residues long. CDR1 SGHDT and CDR2 YYEEEE come from the germline V gene. Trimming removed 0 bases from V and 5 bases from J, with 15 bases in between. Variable domain in full (rest from reference TRBV5-6 and TRBJ1-5): DAGVTQSPTHLIKTRGQQVTLRCSPKSGHDTVSWYQQALGQGPQFIFQYYEEEERQRGNFPDRFSGHQFPNYSSELNVNALLLGDSALYLCASSLGGQPGDQPQHFGDGTRLSIL.

The rearrangement joins TRBV4-3 to TRBJ2-3; the match to TRBD2 covers 8 bases. CDR3 size: 16 residues. The V and J ends lost 4 bases and 4 bases, in that order; junction bases with no gene match: 10. Germline assignment: CDR1 LGHNA and CDR2 YSLEER. This CDR3 reads CASSLGTGGAADTQYF. The CDR3 coding sequence is TGCGCCAGCAGCCTAGGCACGGGGGGGGCGGCAGATACGCAGTATTTT.

The chain has TRBV7-2 and TRBJ2-7; no definite D call. This CDR3 contains 11 residues. V gave up 5 bases and J gave up 3 bases, with 5 bases separating them. Germline lookup yields CDR1 SGHTA and CDR2 FQGNSA. The CDR3 DNA reads TGTGCCAGCAGCCCCTACTACGAGCAGTACTTC. This codes for CASSPYYEQYF. Full variable domain (remainder filled in from reference TRBV7-2 and TRBJ2-7): GAGVSQSPSNKVTEKGKDVELRCDPISGHTALYWYRQSLGQGLEFLIYFQGNSAPDKSGLPSDRFSAERTGGSVSTLTIQRTQQEDSAVYLCASSPYYEQYFGPGTRLTVT.

The rearrangement uses TRBV6-6 and TRBJ2-3; maybe TRBD1 (7 bases). CDR1 is MNHNY, CDR2 SVGAGI, per germline (reference sequence). This CDR3 is built from 16 residues. V was clipped by 6 bases and J by 3 bases, with 19 bases between them. CDR3 nucleotides: TGTGCCAGCAGAACCTACAGGGGAGGTGAGACAGATACGCAGTATTTT. Amino acid sequence: CASRTYRGGETDTQYF.

Written as DNA, the CDR3 is TGCGCCAGCAGCTTGGCCAGGGGTGGGAGTATATACGAGCAGTACTTC. Amino acids: CASSLARGGSIYEQYF. The chain recombines TRBV5-1 with TRBJ2-7; possible D gene TRBD1, 6 bases. Between the trimmed V and J ends, which lost 0 bases and 4 bases, there was a span of 17 bases. Per the germline V gene, CDR1 is SGHRS and CDR2 is YFSETQ. CDR3 length: 16 amino acids.

The V and J genes are TRBV7-7 and TRBJ1-1; TRBD1 agrees at 9 bases. The CDR3 loop spans 19 amino acids. The germline V gene encodes CDR1 SSHAT and CDR2 FNYEAQ (reference sequence). V was clipped by 5 bases and J by 4 bases; unmatched bases: 20. CDR3 DNA sequence: TGTGCCAGCAGCCCCCGTGGGTCGGCTGTACAGGGGGCGTTCACTGAAGCTTTCTTT. This translates into CASSPRGSAVQGAFTEAFF.

This chain uses TRBV27 with TRBJ2-7, with TRBD2 matching over 7 bases. This CDR3 is built from 15 residues. Germline V gives CDR1 MNHEY, CDR2 SMNVEV (reference sequence). With 8 bases clipped from V and 2 bases from J, the junction kept 12 bases outside the gene matches. The CDR3 loop reads CASRAEASGTYEQYF. CDR3 DNA: TGTGCCAGCCGCGCCGAAGCTAGCGGTACCTACGAGCAGTACTTC.

The J gene is TRBJ1-6, the V gene TRBV19; D is possibly TRBD1 (5 bases). CDR1 and CDR2 (germline): LNHDA, SQIVND (reference sequence). Between the trimmed V and J ends, which lost 6 bases and 9 bases, there was a span of 18 bases. The CDR3 extends over 15 amino acids. The CDR3 DNA follows: TGTGCCAGTAGAAGCCTAGGCGGTAGGGGTTCACCCCTCCACTTT. Protein sequence: CASRSLGGRGSPLHF.

V usage is TRBV30 and J usage is TRBJ1-6; D unresolved. This CDR3 has 15 residues. Trimming pared 2 bases from V and 1 base from J, leaving 9 bases between. Germline lookup yields CDR1 GTSNPN and CDR2 SVGIG (reference sequence). Here the CDR3 DNA reads TGTGCCTGGAGTCGTGAGGGATCCTATAATTCACCCCTCCACTTT. It is translated as CAWSREGSYNSPLHF.